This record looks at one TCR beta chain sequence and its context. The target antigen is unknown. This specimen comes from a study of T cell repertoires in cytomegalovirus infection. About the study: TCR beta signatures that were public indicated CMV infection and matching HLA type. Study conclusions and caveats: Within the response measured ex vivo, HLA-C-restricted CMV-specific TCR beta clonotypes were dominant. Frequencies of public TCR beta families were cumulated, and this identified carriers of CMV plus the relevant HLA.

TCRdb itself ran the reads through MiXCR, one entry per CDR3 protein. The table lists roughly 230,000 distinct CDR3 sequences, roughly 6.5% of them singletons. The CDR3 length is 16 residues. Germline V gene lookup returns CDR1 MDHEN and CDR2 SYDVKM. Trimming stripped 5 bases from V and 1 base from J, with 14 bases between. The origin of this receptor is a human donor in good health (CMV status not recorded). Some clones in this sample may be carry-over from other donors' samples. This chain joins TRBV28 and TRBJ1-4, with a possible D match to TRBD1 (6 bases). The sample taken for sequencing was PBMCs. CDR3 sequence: CASSIGTRGTNEKLFF. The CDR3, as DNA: TGTGCCAGCAGTATCGGGACACGAGGAACTAATGAAAAACTGTTTTTT. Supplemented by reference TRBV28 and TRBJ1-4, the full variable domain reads DVKVTQSSRYLVKRTGEKVFLECVQDMDHENMFWYRQDPGLGLRLIYFSYDVKMKEKGDIPEGYSVSREKKERFSLILESASTNQTSMYLCASSIGTRGTNEKLFFGSGTQLSVL.